The rows below give T cell receptor beta chains drawn from one sample of a study of blood T cell repertoires in COVID-19. Here immunoSEQ multiplex PCR was the method, and the copy in TCRdb shows in-frame clones only, minus some. The data contain some 220,000 clones, 88% of them seen just once; the ten biggest clones take up about 2.4%. The specimen was PBMCs or T cells enriched from blood (not recorded which). Receptor source: a woman in her thirties who had recovered from COVID-19. The CDR3 runs from the conserved cysteine through the conserved F or W. D genes are given only for firm matches. Only some rows state a clone size, as once, few, many or a class for expanded clones.

v_gene,j_gene,abundance,d_gene,len,CDR3aa,CDR3nt
TRBV2,TRBJ1-3,.,TRBD1,16,CASSGGAGGYVNTIYF,TGTGCCAGCAGTGGGGGGGCAGGGGGATATGTAAACACCATATATTTT
TRBV4-2,TRBJ2-5,.,.,14,CASSRKEGGETQYF,TGTGCCAGCAGCCGGAAGGAGGGAGGCGAGACCCAGTACTTC
TRBV6-2/TRBV6-3,TRBJ1-5,.,.,14,CASSYSADSQPQHF,TGTGCCAGCAGTTACTCGGCAGACAGTCAGCCCCAGCATTTT
TRBV2,TRBJ1-1,.,.,14,CASSISYVNTEAFF,TGTGCCAGCAGTATAAGCTACGTGAACACTGAAGCTTTCTTT
TRBV18,TRBJ1-1,.,TRBD1,24,CASSPRVTGQDLREVGVGNTEAFF,TGTGCCAGCTCACCCCGCGTCACTGGACAGGATTTGCGGGAAGTAGGGGTGGGGAACACTGAAGCTTTCTTT
TRBV7-2,TRBJ2-3,.,TRBD2,15,CASRTSGGPTDTQYF,TGTGCCAGCAGAACAAGCGGGGGGCCAACAGATACGCAGTATTTT
TRBV19,TRBJ1-5,.,.,13,CASSIRQYQPQHF,TGTGCCAGTAGTATACGACAGTATCAGCCCCAGCATTTT
TRBV4-3,TRBJ2-2,.,.,17,CASSHRDTYVTTGELFF,TGCGCCAGCAGCCACCGGGACACCTATGTGACTACCGGGGAGCTGTTTTTT
TRBV9,TRBJ1-2,.,.,17,CASSVYPGGQINYGYTF,TGTGCCAGCAGCGTCTACCCGGGGGGGCAGATTAACTATGGCTACACCTTC
TRBV18,TRBJ2-3,.,TRBD2,16,CASSPGAGEATDTQYF,TGTGCCAGCTCACCGGGAGCGGGGGAGGCCACAGATACGCAGTATTTT
TRBV4-2,TRBJ1-1,few,TRBD1,16,CASSQGGTASYTEAFF,TGTGCCAGCAGCCAAGGGGGGACAGCCTCTTACACTGAAGCTTTCTTT
TRBV29-1,TRBJ1-3,once,.,14,CSAQYLYSGNTIYF,TGCAGCGCCCAATACTTGTACTCTGGAAACACCATATATTTT
TRBV5-1,TRBJ2-7,.,.,14,CASSGEGRAYEQYF,TGCGCCAGCAGCGGCGAGGGCCGAGCCTACGAGCAGTACTTC
TRBV25-1,TRBJ1-6,.,TRBD1,16,CASSGGQSSYNSPLHF,TGTGCCAGCAGTGGGGGACAGAGCTCCTATAATTCACCCCTCCACTTT
TRBV18,TRBJ1-3,.,.,13,CASSPTGRDTIYF,TGTGCCAGCTCACCCACAGGGAGGGACACCATATATTTT
TRBV27,TRBJ1-1,few,TRBD1,14,CASSYGQGNTEAFF,TGTGCCAGCAGTTACGGACAGGGGAACACTGAAGCTTTCTTT
TRBV7-3,TRBJ2-1,.,.,14,CASSPRRGSHEQFF,TGTGCCAGCAGCCCGCGTCGGGGATCTCATGAGCAGTTCTTC
TRBV29-1,TRBJ2-1,.,.,14,CSVEDRSEDNEQFF,TGCAGCGTTGAAGATCGGTCGGAGGACAATGAGCAGTTCTTC
TRBV19,TRBJ2-1,.,TRBD2,15,CASSIEAGLYNEQFF,TGTGCCAGTAGTATAGAAGCGGGGCTATACAATGAGCAGTTCTTC
TRBV4-3,TRBJ2-7,.,TRBD1,15,CASSQVVGQGYEQYF,TGCGCCAGCAGCCAAGTCGTTGGACAGGGCTACGAGCAGTACTTC
TRBV12-5,TRBJ2-7,.,.,15,CASGLVLGSVSEQYF,TGTGCTAGTGGTTTGGTTCTGGGCAGTGTAAGCGAGCAGTACTTC
TRBV7-9,TRBJ2-7,once,TRBD1,15,CASSLAETGFYEQYF,TGTGCCAGCAGCTTAGCGGAGACAGGGTTCTACGAGCAGTACTTC
TRBV3-1/TRBV3-2,TRBJ1-3,few,.,15,CASSQGRAVGNTIYF,TGTGCCAGCAGCCAAGGCAGGGCGGTTGGAAACACCATATATTTT
TRBV6-5,TRBJ1-2,.,.,12,CASKTGWGGYTF,TGTGCCAGCAAAACAGGGTGGGGTGGCTACACCTTC
TRBV7-9,TRBJ1-1,.,TRBD1,15,CASSPPTGLNTEAFF,TGTGCCAGCAGCCCCCCGACAGGGTTGAACACTGAAGCTTTCTTT